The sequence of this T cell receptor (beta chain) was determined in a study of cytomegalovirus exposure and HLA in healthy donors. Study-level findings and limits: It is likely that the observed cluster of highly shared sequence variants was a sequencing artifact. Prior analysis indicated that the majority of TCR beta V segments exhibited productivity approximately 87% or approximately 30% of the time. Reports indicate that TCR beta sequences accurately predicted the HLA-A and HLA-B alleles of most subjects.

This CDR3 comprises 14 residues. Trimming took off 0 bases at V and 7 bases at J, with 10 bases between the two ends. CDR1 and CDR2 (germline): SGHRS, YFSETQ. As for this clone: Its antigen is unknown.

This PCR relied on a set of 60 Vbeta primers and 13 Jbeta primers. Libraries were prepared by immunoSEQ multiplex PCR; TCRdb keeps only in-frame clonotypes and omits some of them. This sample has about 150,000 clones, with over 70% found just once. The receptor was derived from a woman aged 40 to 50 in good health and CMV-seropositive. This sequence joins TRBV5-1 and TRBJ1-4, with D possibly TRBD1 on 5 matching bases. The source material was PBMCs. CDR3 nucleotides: TGCGCCAGCAGCTTGGAGCAGGGTGGTGAAAAACTGTTTTTT. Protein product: CASSLEQGGEKLFF.